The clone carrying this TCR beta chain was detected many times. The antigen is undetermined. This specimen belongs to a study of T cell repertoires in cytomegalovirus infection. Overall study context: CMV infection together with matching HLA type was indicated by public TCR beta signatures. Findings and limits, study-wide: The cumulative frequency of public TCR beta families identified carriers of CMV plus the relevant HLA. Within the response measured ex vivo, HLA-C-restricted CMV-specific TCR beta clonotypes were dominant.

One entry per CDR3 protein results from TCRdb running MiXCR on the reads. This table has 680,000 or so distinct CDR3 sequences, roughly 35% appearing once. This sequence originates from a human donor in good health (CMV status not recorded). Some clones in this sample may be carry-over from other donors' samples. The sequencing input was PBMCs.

The CDR3 sequence: CASSLTGTGISYEQYF. The CDR3 DNA follows: TGTGCCAGCAGCTTAACGGGGACCGGAATCTCCTACGAGCAGTACTTC. The chain is built from TRBV7-2 and TRBJ2-7; D possibly matches TRBD1 or TRBD2 (5 bases each). Looked up from germline, CDR1 is SGHTA and CDR2 is FQGNSA. The V and J ends lost 2 bases and 0 bases respectively, with 14 bases between them. This CDR3 spans 16 amino acids.